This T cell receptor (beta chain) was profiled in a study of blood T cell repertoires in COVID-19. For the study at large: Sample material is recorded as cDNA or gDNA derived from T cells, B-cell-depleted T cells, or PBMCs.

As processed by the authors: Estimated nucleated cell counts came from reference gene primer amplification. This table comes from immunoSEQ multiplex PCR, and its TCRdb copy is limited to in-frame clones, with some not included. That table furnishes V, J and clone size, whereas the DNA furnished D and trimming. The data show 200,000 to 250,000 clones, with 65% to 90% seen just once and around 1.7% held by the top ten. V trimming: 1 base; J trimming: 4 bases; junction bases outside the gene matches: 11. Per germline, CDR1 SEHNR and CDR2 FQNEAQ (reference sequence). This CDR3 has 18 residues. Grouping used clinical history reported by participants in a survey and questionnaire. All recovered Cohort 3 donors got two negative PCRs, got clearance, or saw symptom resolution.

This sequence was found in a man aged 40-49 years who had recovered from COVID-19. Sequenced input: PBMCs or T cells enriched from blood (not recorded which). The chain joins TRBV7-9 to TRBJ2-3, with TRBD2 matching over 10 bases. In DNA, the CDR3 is TGTGCCAGCAGCTTAGGGTCGGCTAGCGGGAGCATACCAGATACGCAGTATTTT. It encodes CASSLGSASGSIPDTQYF.